Here is one TCR beta chain with its context. The antigen is undetermined. These data come from a study of shared clonotypes between healthy human individuals. Original methodology: Because ImmunoSEQ provided only junction sequences with no quality scores, the filtering differed. Clones were read by immunoSEQ multiplex PCR, and TCRdb kept only the in-frame ones, dropping some. V and J calls and clone size are those listed in that table; D and trimming were worked out from the DNA. Of some 2,000,000 clones in the sample, 95% were seen once. Germline assignment: CDR1 SGHTA and CDR2 FQGNSA. The CDR3 extends over 15 amino acids. V was pared by 3 bases and J by 2 bases, with 12 bases between. All donors were healthy HIV-negative adults lacking recent acute infections or vaccinations. CD4+ cell separation produced CD45RA+ naive and CD45RA-negative memory subsets. Notes on the study in general: Compared with memory subsets, naive subsets generally had larger estimated richness.

The chain is built from TRBV7-2 and TRBJ2-3; D remains unclear. The source of this sequence is a man aged 18 to 30 in good health. The specimen sequenced was naive CD4+ T cells sorted from blood. Subset defined: CD45RA+ positively selected. CDR3 DNA sequence: TGTGCCAGCAGCTTGACCCCGTTACCCACAGATACGCAGTATTTT. It specifies CASSLTPLPTDTQYF.